The 9 T cell receptor beta chains below come from one sample, sequenced in a study of CD8 T cells in ankylosing spondylitis. General study results and limits: What seemed typical of ankylosing spondylitis blood was a TCR beta motif built from about 8 highly homologous variants.

TCRdb redid the calling of the 5' RACE reads with MiXCR, one entry per CDR3 protein. The sample lists under 850,000 distinct CDR3 sequences; 15% to 20% were seen once. These receptors lack a known antigen. The specimen sequenced was blood, either unsorted or a sorted T cell fraction (not recorded which). These receptors all come from a male donor with ankylosing spondylitis.

This rearrangement joins TRBV9 to TRBJ2-3; perhaps D is TRBD1 or TRBD2 (5 bases each). CDR1 is SGDLS and CDR2 is YYNGEE in the germline V gene. The CDR3 has 15 amino acids. Deletions cut 3 bases from V and 4 bases from J, with 15 bases between. The CDR3 loop is CASSASPRGADTQYF. The CDR3 bases are TGTGCCAGCAGCGCCTCCCCGAGGGGCGCAGATACGCAGTATTTT.

The chain recombines TRBV20-1 with TRBJ2-1, with 8 positions matching TRBD2. This CDR3 has 15 amino acids. J gave up 0 bases and V 6 bases, and 7 bases lay outside the gene matches. The germline V gene has CDR1 DFQATT and CDR2 SNEGSKA (reference sequence). This chain's CDR3 is CSALAVISSYNEQFF. CDR3 nucleotide sequence: TGCAGTGCACTAGCGGTCATCAGCTCCTACAATGAGCAGTTCTTC.

This clonotype occurred a few times. The chain joins TRBV12-3 or TRBV12-4 to TRBJ1-1; D remains unclear. Trimming left V 3 bases short and J 2 bases short, with 13 bases between. This CDR3 is 15 amino acids long. Here the CDR3 reads CASSLRGPINTEAFF. The CDR3 nucleotides read TGTGCCAGCAGTTTGAGAGGGCCCATCAACACTGAAGCTTTCTTT.

This sequence joins TRBV18 and TRBJ2-3; 7 nucleotides align to TRBD1. Trimming cost V 4 bases and J 2 bases; bases outside gene matches: 6. From germline, CDR1 is KGHSH and CDR2 LQKENI. The CDR3 runs 15 residues. In nucleotides, the CDR3 is TGTGCCAGCTCACGATCCGGGACAGACACAGATACGCAGTATTTT. Encoded protein: CASSRSGTDTDTQYF.

The chain is built from TRBV2 and TRBJ1-5, with D tentatively TRBD1 (5 bases). CDR3 length equals 14 residues. V dropped 5 bases and J dropped 2 bases, with 10 bases sitting between them. Germline lookup yields CDR1 SNHLY and CDR2 FYNNEI. Written as DNA, the CDR3 is TGTGCCAGCAGTAGGTCCAGGGGCAATCAGCCCCAGCATTTT. Translated, it gives CASSRSRGNQPQHF.

The chain joins TRBV6-4 to TRBJ2-1; 10 bases align to TRBD2. Germline V gene sequence: CDR1 MRHNA, CDR2 SNTAGT. This CDR3 is 15 amino acids long. V gave up 3 bases and J gave up 3 bases; unmatched junction bases: 2. DNA for the CDR3: TGTGCCAGCAGTGAAGCGGGGGGGGACTACAATGAGCAGTTCTTC. As protein: CASSEAGGDYNEQFF.

This clonotype was seen a few times. The gene calls are TRBV5-1 and TRBJ2-2; possible D gene TRBD2, 6 bases. CDR1 is SGHRS and CDR2 is YFSETQ in the germline V gene. This CDR3 contains 13 residues. Between the trimmed V and J ends, which lost 9 bases and 2 bases, there was a span of 11 bases. In nucleotides, the CDR3 is TGCGCCACCTTGGGACTCAACACCGGGGAGCTGTTTTTT. Its translation is CATLGLNTGELFF.

The J gene is TRBJ2-7, the V gene TRBV27; 7 positions match TRBD2. CDR1 and CDR2 from the germline V gene are MNHEY and SMNVEV (reference sequence). CDR3 length: 15 residues. V was pared by 3 bases and J by 3 bases, with 8 bases of the junction left unmatched. Written as DNA, the CDR3 is TGTGCCAGCAGTTTTTCAGCGGGGCTTTACTACGAGCAGTACTTC. Its translation is CASSFSAGLYYEQYF.

The chain joins TRBV5-1 to TRBJ2-7; 9 bases match TRBD1. In germline, CDR1 is SGHRS, CDR2 YFSETQ. V shed 4 bases, J shed 6 bases, and the junction held 8 bases outside the gene matches. The CDR3 has 14 residues. CDR3 residues: CASSPGTGSVEQYF. The CDR3 DNA follows: TGCGCCAGCAGCCCCGGGACAGGGTCTGTCGAGCAGTACTTC.